Below, one T cell receptor beta chain is given with its context. Antigen specificity is unknown. These data originate in a study of cytomegalovirus exposure and HLA in healthy donors. Study outcomes and limitations: Later work found that TCR association rates differed between HLA loci; DRB1 had the most and HLA-C the fewest. Rare TCR sequences dominated, though some public TCRs recurred in many donors. Highly shared variants forming one cluster were likely a sequencing artifact.

The PCR made use of 60 Vbeta and 13 Jbeta primers. Libraries were prepared by immunoSEQ multiplex PCR; TCRdb keeps only in-frame clonotypes and omits some of them. The sample gives approximately 120,000 clones, around 75% of which show up once; more than 7.5% is in the top ten. V lost 4 bases and J 3 bases, leaving 20 bases between the germline ends. Germline V gives CDR1 SGDLS, CDR2 YYNGEE. The CDR3 has 16 amino acids. This receptor was obtained from a woman aged 45-65 years in good health and CMV-seropositive. The V gene is TRBV9, the J gene TRBJ2-7; D might be TRBD2 (5 bases). Sequencing was done on a sample of PBMCs. This chain's CDR3 is CASSRSAVLPSYEQYF. Written as DNA, the CDR3 is TGTGCCAGCAGCCGTAGCGCAGTCCTACCGAGCTACGAGCAGTACTTC.